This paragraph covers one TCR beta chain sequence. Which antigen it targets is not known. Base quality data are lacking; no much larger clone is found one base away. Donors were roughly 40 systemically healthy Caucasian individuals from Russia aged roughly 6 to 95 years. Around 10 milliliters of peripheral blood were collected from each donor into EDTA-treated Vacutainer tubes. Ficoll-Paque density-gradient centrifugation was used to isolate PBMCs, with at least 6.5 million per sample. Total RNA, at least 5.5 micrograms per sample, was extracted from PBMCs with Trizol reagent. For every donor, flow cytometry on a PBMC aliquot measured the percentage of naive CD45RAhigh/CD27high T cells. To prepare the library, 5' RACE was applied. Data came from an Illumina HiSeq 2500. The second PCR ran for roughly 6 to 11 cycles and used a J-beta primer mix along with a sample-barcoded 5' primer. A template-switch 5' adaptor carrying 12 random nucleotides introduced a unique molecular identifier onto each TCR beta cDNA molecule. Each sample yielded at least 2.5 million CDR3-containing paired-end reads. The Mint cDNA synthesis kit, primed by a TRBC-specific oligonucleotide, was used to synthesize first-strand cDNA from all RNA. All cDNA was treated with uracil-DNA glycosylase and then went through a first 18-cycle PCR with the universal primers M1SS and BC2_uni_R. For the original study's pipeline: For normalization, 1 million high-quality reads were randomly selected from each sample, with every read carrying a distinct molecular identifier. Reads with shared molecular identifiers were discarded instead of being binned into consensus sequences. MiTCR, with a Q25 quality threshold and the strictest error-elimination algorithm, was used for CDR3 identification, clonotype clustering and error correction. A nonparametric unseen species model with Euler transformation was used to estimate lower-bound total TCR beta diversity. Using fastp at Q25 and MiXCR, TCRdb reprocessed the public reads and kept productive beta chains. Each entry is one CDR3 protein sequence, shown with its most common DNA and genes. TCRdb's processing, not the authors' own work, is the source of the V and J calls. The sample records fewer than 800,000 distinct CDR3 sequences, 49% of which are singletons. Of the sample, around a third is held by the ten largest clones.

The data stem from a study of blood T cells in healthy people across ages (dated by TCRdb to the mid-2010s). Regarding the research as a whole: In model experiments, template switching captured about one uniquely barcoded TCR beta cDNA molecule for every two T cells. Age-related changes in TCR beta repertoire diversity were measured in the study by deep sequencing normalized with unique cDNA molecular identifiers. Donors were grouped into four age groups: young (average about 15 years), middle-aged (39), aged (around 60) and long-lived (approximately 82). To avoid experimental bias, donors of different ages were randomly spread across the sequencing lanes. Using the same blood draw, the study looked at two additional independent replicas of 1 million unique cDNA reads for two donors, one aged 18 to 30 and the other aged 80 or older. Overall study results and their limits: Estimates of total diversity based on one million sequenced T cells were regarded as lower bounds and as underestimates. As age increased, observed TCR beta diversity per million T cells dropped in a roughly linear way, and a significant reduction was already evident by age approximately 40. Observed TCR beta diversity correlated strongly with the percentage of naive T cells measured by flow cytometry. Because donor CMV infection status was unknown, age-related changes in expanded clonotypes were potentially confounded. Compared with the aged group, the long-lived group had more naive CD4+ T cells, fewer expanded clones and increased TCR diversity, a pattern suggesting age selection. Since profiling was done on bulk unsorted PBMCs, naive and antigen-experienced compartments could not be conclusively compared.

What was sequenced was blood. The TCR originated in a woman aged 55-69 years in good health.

The DNA sequence is given as TGCAGTGCGTTAGCGTTTAGCACAGATACGCAGTATTTT. This translates into CSALAFSTDTQYF. The sequence is built from TRBV20-1 and TRBJ2-3; a weak D assignment points to TRBD2 (5 bases agree). The germline V gene (reference sequence) provides CDR1 DFQATT and CDR2 SNEGSKA. V gives up 6 bases and J gives up 0 bases, and the segment between their germline ends measures 10 bases. CDR3 length: 13 amino acids, cysteine to phenylalanine. Only CDR3 DNA is held: 39 bases, read in frame from base 1.